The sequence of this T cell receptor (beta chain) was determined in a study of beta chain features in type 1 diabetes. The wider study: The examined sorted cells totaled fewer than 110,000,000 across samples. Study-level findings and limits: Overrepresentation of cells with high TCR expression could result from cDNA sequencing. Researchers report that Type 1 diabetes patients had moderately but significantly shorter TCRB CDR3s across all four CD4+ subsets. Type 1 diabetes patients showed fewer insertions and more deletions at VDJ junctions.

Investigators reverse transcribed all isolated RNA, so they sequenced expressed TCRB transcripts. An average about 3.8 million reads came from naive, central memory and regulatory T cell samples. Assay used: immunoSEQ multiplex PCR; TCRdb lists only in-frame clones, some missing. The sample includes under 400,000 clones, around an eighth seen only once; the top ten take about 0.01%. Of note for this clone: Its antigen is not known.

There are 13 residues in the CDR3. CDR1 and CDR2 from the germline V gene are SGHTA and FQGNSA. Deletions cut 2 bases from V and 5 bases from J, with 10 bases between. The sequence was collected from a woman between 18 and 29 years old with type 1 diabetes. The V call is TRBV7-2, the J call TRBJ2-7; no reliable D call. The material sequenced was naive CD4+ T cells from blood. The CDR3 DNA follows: TGTGCCAGCAGCTTACCCTTGAGGAACGAGCAGTACTTC. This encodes CASSLPLRNEQYF.